This T cell receptor (beta chain) is drawn from a study of cytomegalovirus exposure and HLA in healthy donors. Study-wide background: As released early, the data held approximately 80 million unique TCRs from HLA-typed donors. Study results and caveats: Presence/absence analyses assumed roughly uniform sequencing depth across donors. TCR association rates varied by HLA locus in a later analysis, with DRB1 highest and HLA-C lowest.

Regarding this clone: The antigen is undetermined.

The PCR was carried out with 60 Vbeta primers and 13 Jbeta primers. Using immunoSEQ multiplex PCR, the repertoire was profiled, and TCRdb retains in-frame clones only, with some absent. Found here are some 93,000 clones, around 10% of them singletons; the top ten hold 5% to 5.5%. The V and J ends lost 5 bases and 6 bases respectively, with 23 bases between them. Germline lookup yields CDR1 KGHSH and CDR2 LQKENI. The CDR3 spans 16 residues. The chain has TRBV18 and TRBJ2-7, with a possible D match to TRBD1 (7 bases). The TCR comes from a middle-aged man in good health and CMV-seropositive. Input material: PBMCs. Here the CDR3 reads CASSEISGGLFGEQYF. The DNA of the CDR3 is TGTGCCAGCTCAGAAATTTCAGGGGGGCTCTTTGGCGAGCAGTACTTC.